Listed below are T cell receptor beta chains from one sample, sequenced in a study of cytomegalovirus exposure and HLA in healthy donors. The table came from immunoSEQ multiplex PCR; TCRdb's copy has only in-frame clones and leaves some out. The sample consists of approximately 160,000 clones, 70% to 80% of them appearing once. Sequencing was carried out using PBMCs. The receptors come from a female donor in good health and CMV-seronegative. The CDR3 runs from the conserved cysteine through the conserved F or W. D genes are given only for firm matches. For some rows the clone size is stated as once, few or many, or as a class when expanded; others skip it.

clone size,J gene,D gene,V gene,CDR3 DNA,CDR3 protein
NA,TRBJ1-5,NA,TRBV19,TGTGCCAGTAGTATGGGGACCGTAGAAGGGGACATGCCCCAGCATTTT,CASSMGTVEGDMPQHF
once,TRBJ2-3,TRBD1,TRBV19,TGTGCCAGTAGTTTAGGAGGACAGGCAGATACGCAGTATTTT,CASSLGGQADTQYF
once,TRBJ2-7,TRBD2,TRBV9,TGTGCCAGCAGCGTAGGGGGGGGAACCCGGGGGGAGCAGTACTTC,CASSVGGGTRGEQYF
few,TRBJ2-7,TRBD2,TRBV18,TGTGCCAGCTCAGCTAGCTGGACTAGCGGGAGGGCGAGCTCCTACGAGCAGTACTTC,CASSASWTSGRASSYEQYF
NA,TRBJ2-7,NA,TRBV2,TGTGCCAGCAGTAAGACGAGGTCCACCTACGAGCAGTACTTC,CASSKTRSTYEQYF
once,TRBJ1-4,NA,TRBV4-3,TGCGCCAGCAGCCAGAGGGCAGGAACTAATGAAAAACTGTTTTTT,CASSQRAGTNEKLFF
NA,TRBJ1-3,NA,TRBV4-3,TGCGCCAGCAGCCAGACCGACAGGGGAAACACCATATATTTT,CASSQTDRGNTIYF
NA,TRBJ1-2,NA,TRBV18,TGTGCCAGCTCACCACCGGGCAGGTACTATGGCTACACCTTC,CASSPPGRYYGYTF
NA,TRBJ2-5,NA,TRBV21-1,TGTGCCAGCAGAGACAGTCCAGAGACCCAGTACTTC,CASRDSPETQYF
once,TRBJ2-5,NA,TRBV7-2,TGTGCCAGCAGCTTATGGACAGAGGGGGAGACCCAGTACTTC,CASSLWTEGETQYF
NA,TRBJ2-7,NA,TRBV6-5,TGTGCCAGCAGGCCCTACGGGGGAAGTGAGGACTTC,CASRPYGGSEDF
once,TRBJ1-1,TRBD1,TRBV19,TGTGCCAGTAGCAACAGGGGGCGCGGCGTTGTCACTGAAGCTTTCTTT,CASSNRGRGVVTEAFF
NA,TRBJ2-7,TRBD1,TRBV7-2,TGTGCCAGCAGCTTAGTGGGGACAGGGTCAATTGCCGAGCAGTACTTC,CASSLVGTGSIAEQYF
NA,TRBJ1-2,TRBD1,TRBV5-8,TGTGCCAGCAGCCGCTGGACAGGGGGTGATAATAACTATGGCTACACCTTC,CASSRWTGGDNNYGYTF
NA,TRBJ2-6,NA,TRBV27,TGTGCCAGCAGACGCGGCACAGGGGGGGACTCTGGGGCCAACGTCCTGACTTTC,CASRRGTGGDSGANVLTF
NA,TRBJ2-2,TRBD1,TRBV5-6,TGTGCCAGCAGCCCGGCTCCTTGGACAGGGGGCCTAAGGACCGGGGAGCTGTTTTTT,CASSPAPWTGGLRTGELFF
NA,TRBJ2-3,TRBD2,TRBV10-3,TGTGCCATCAGTGCCAGCGGGGGGGCCACAGATACGCAGTATTTT,CAISASGGATDTQYF
NA,TRBJ2-2,NA,TRBV11-3,TGTGCCAGCAGCGGGGGGACGGGGACCGGGGAGCTGTTTTTT,CASSGGTGTGELFF
NA,TRBJ1-2,TRBD1,TRBV10-3,TGTGCCATCAGCTCGGACAGGGCCACTCACTATGGCTACACCTTC,CAISSDRATHYGYTF
NA,TRBJ1-2,TRBD1,TRBV4-1,TGCGCCAGCAGCCAAACAGGGGCAGTGCCTGGCTACACCTTC,CASSQTGAVPGYTF
NA,TRBJ2-2,NA,TRBV9,TGTGCCAGCAGCGTAGGGCAGGGTCAAGACACCGGGGAGCTGTTTTTT,CASSVGQGQDTGELFF
few,TRBJ2-7,TRBD2,TRBV5-6,TGTGCCAGCACCAAAGGACTAGCGGGAGTAAGTGGGGGCTACGAGCAGTACTTC,CASTKGLAGVSGGYEQYF
NA,TRBJ2-3,TRBD1,TRBV15,TGTGCCACCAGCAGGGGGCTGGGACAGCTCACAGATACGCAGTATTTT,CATSRGLGQLTDTQYF
NA,TRBJ2-1,NA,TRBV7-2,TGTGCCAGCAGCCCCTACGATGAGCAGTTCTTC,CASSPYDEQFF
once,TRBJ1-1,TRBD1,TRBV19,TGTGCCAGTAGCCGAACAGGGGGAGGGACTGAAGCTTTCTTT,CASSRTGGGTEAFF
NA,TRBJ1-5,NA,TRBV30,TGTGCCTGGAGTGTAGGGGGAGGGAGTCAGCCCCAGCATTTT,CAWSVGGGSQPQHF
NA,TRBJ2-7,TRBD1,TRBV19,TGTGCCAGTAGCGACAGGGGTTTTGCCTACGAGCAGTACTTC,CASSDRGFAYEQYF
NA,TRBJ1-2,NA,TRBV21-1,TGTGCCAGCAGCGGGGTCTGGACTTGCTATGGCTACACCTTC,CASSGVWTCYGYTF